Given below is one T cell receptor (beta chain) in context. This clone occurred once. What this receptor recognizes is not known. No much larger clone is present one base from it, and per-base qualities are unavailable. The trial excluded patients who had a history of autoimmune disease or who were on systemic immunosuppression. Peripheral blood for TCR sequencing was drawn from every dose cohort at baseline, at cycle 4 day 1 and at cycle 7 day 1. Samples came from an open-label, multicenter, first-in-human phase I dose-escalation trial of ivuxolimab. Adults with locally advanced or metastatic melanoma, renal cell carcinoma, hepatocellular carcinoma or head and neck squamous cell carcinoma were enrolled in the trial. Before TCR sequencing, CD4+ T cells and CD8+ T cells from peripheral blood were sorted into separate populations. Genomic DNA was isolated from the sorted cells so that the TCRbeta CDR3 region could be sequenced. The immunoSEQ Assay was used to sequence the TCRbeta CDR3 regions. TCRdb obtained this table from immuneACCESS and retained in-frame rearrangements with V and J assigned. These tables miss some clones; where compared with another copy, unresolved V genes account for less than half of the shortfall, and the remainder is unexplained. The sample data list about 59,000 clones, and 80% to 95% of these were observed just once. The top ten hold approximately 20% of the sample.

Cut back by 2 bases and 7 bases, the V and J ends lie 19 bases apart. Based on the germline V gene, the CDR1 and CDR2 sequences are SGDLS and YYNGEE. The CDR3 goes from the cysteine to the phenylalanine over 16 residues. CDR3 DNA is the only sequence kept; it has 48 bases, read in frame from the first base. This entry is derived from a study of OX40 agonist ivuxolimab in advanced cancers. Looking at the study overall: The costimulatory receptor OX40 (CD134) was targeted by ivuxolimab, a fully human IgG2 agonistic monoclonal antibody. Intravenous ivuxolimab was administered to patients every 2 weeks at six dose levels: 0.01, 0.1, 0.3, 1.5, 3 and 10 mg/kg. Of the roughly 52 patients in dose escalation, 19 had hepatocellular carcinoma, around 15 had melanoma, 9 had renal cell carcinoma and 9 had head and neck cancer. The dose-escalation cohort was over 70% male with a mean age of about 54 years, ranging from roughly 20 to 80. Patients were allowed to have had prior anti-PD-1, anti-PD-L1 or anti-CTLA-4 therapy, and more than 35% of the dose-escalation patients had been treated with checkpoint inhibitors. Partial responses were achieved by three dose-escalation patients, of whom one had hepatocellular carcinoma and two had cutaneous melanoma. The point of sequencing TCRbeta in the periphery was to test whether ivuxolimab changed TCR sequence diversity and drove clonal T-cell expansion. The paper reports the monotherapy dose-escalation portion (N of about 52 patients) of the phase I ivuxolimab trial.

General findings and caveats noted by the study authors: Which antigens the clonally expanded peripheral T cells were specific for was not determined. In partial responders in the 0.1-3.0 mg/kg groups, normalized peripheral clonal expansion was found to be among the lowest, especially among CD8+ T cells. After ivuxolimab, more expanded clones were found on average in CD8+ T cells than in CD4+ T cells. Low levels of normalized T-cell clonal expansion were also shown by some nonresponding patients. Clonal expansion of both CD4+ and CD8+ blood T cells was observed from baseline to week 6 at doses 0.1 to 3.0 mg/kg.

This sample comprised CD4+ or CD8+ T cells sorted from blood, obtained in a trial of the OX40 agonist ivuxolimab. This receptor was taken from an adult with an advanced solid tumor such as melanoma, head and neck, liver or kidney cancer. Recombination joined TRBV9 with TRBJ2-1; the D region may be TRBD1 or TRBD2, each matching 5 bases equally. The CDR3 protein: CASSVAGTPVRNEQFF. The sequence in DNA is TGTGCCAGCAGCGTTGCCGGGACCCCGGTTAGGAATGAGCAGTTCTTC.